This passage covers 24 T cell receptor beta chains from one sample sequenced in a study of OX40 agonist ivuxolimab in advanced cancers. The library was built by means of the immunoSEQ multiplex PCR assay. The table comes from immuneACCESS by way of TCRdb, which keeps in-frame sequences with V and J called. Part of the clones is missing from these tables; in studies checked, under half for an unresolved V gene and the rest for unknown reasons. The sample contains 69,000 or so clones, approximately 82% of them found a single time. Together, the top ten hold 6.5% to 7.5% of the sample. The sequencing used CD4+ or CD8+ T cells sorted from blood, collected in a trial of the OX40 agonist ivuxolimab. All receptors derive from an adult with an advanced solid tumor such as melanoma, head and neck, liver or kidney cancer.

The genes are TRBV7-8 and TRBJ2-5; perhaps TRBD2 as D (5 bases). The CDR3 covers 14 residues. The V gene's germline CDR1 is SGHVS and CDR2 FQNEAQ. With 3 bases removed from V and 0 bases from J, the gap between germline ends came to 8 bases. CDR3 region: CASSFPGNQETQYF. CDR3 sequence (DNA): TGTGCCAGCAGCTTTCCGGGGAACCAAGAGACCCAGTACTTC.

The chain employs TRBV7-9 and TRBJ2-1; D call uncertain. The V and J ends lost 5 bases and 8 bases respectively, with 13 bases between them. The CDR3 has 13 residues. Germline values: CDR1 SEHNR, CDR2 FQNEAQ (reference sequence). The CDR3 loop reads CASSHESAHEQFF. The CDR3 DNA follows: TGTGCCAGCAGCCACGAGTCGGCCCATGAGCAGTTCTTC.

This chain connects TRBV7-3 to TRBJ1-1; D gene uncertain. The V end lost 3 bases, the J end lost 1 base, and 6 bases lay between the germline ends. Germline V gene lookup returns CDR1 SGHTA and CDR2 FQGTGA. The CDR3 sequence is 13 residues long. CDR3 coding DNA: TGTGCCAGCAGCTTGAGCTGGAACACTGAAGCTTTCTTT. Translation: CASSLSWNTEAFF.

V usage is TRBV7-8 and J usage is TRBJ2-3; the D gene is possibly TRBD2 (7 bases). Trimming took off 4 bases at V and 6 bases at J, with 17 bases between the two ends. This CDR3 region has 15 residues. Germline V gives CDR1 SGHVS, CDR2 FQNEAQ. The chain's CDR3 is CASSSGGPQGDTQYF. The CDR3 nucleotides read TGTGCCAGCAGCTCCGGGGGGCCCCAGGGTGATACGCAGTATTTT. The full variable domain, its missing parts supplied by reference TRBV7-8 and TRBJ2-3, is GAGVSQSPRYKVAKRGQDVALRCDPISGHVSLFWYQQALGQGPEFLTYFQNEAQLDKSGLPSDRFFAERPEGSVSTLKIQRTQQEDSAVYLCASSSGGPQGDTQYFGPGTRLTVL.

This clone occurred a few times. The rearrangement joins TRBV5-1 to TRBJ2-1, with D perhaps TRBD1 (6 bases). The CDR3 has 14 amino acids. Trimming shortened V by 0 bases and J by 7 bases, and 11 bases separated the two germline ends. The germline gives CDR1 SGHRS, CDR2 YFSETQ. CDR3 region: CASSLDRVGNEQFF. The CDR3 nucleotides are TGCGCCAGCAGCTTGGACAGGGTAGGGAATGAGCAGTTCTTC.

The chain couples TRBV28 to TRBJ1-5; TRBD1 agrees at 11 bases. From germline, CDR1 is MDHEN and CDR2 SYDVKM. The CDR3 length is 14 residues. V lost 6 bases to trimming and J lost 4 bases; unmatched junction nucleotides: 2. The CDR3 region has the DNA TGTGCCAGCAGCAGGGACAGGGGGAATCAGCCCCAGCATTTT. Translation: CASSRDRGNQPQHF.

The rearrangement joins TRBV19 to TRBJ1-3, with D uncertain. CDR3 length equals 14 residues. Germline loops: CDR1 LNHDA, CDR2 SQIVND (reference sequence). Trimming shortened V by 3 bases and J by 1 base, and 7 bases separated the two germline ends. CDR3 in amino acids: CASSISGSGNTIYF. CDR3 coding DNA: TGTGCCAGTAGTATTTCCGGGTCTGGAAACACCATATATTTT.

This chain joins TRBV5-4 and TRBJ2-5; D unresolved. Germline V lookup: CDR1 SGHNT, CDR2 YYREEE (reference sequence). This CDR3 comprises 15 residues. The V end lost 0 bases, the J end lost 0 bases, and 9 bases lay between the germline ends. CDR3: CASSLASLDQETQYF. Written as DNA, the CDR3 is TGTGCCAGCAGCTTGGCCTCCCTAGACCAAGAGACCCAGTACTTC. The variable domain in full, with the rest retrieved from reference TRBV5-4 and TRBJ2-5, is ETGVTQSPTHLIKTRGQQVTLRCSSQSGHNTVSWYQQALGQGPQFIFQYYREEENGRGNFPPRFSGLQFPNYSSELNVNALELDDSALYLCASSLASLDQETQYFGPGTRLLVL.

This chain joins TRBV9 and TRBJ2-1; tentatively, D is TRBD1 or TRBD2 (5 bases each). CDR1 is SGDLS and CDR2 is YYNGEE in the germline V gene. There are 13 residues in the CDR3. The V and J ends lost 1 base and 9 bases respectively, with 11 bases between them. DNA for the CDR3: TGTGCCAGCAGCGTATTGGGGGAAGGTGAGCAGTTCTTC. This sequence encodes CASSVLGEGEQFF.

The rearrangement links TRBV6-1 to TRBJ1-4; no clear D. This CDR3 is built from 14 residues. Germline lookup yields CDR1 MNHNS and CDR2 SASEGT. V dropped 4 bases and J dropped 7 bases, with 13 bases sitting between them. CDR3 bases: TGTGCCAGCAGTGGCGGTCCGAACGCTGAAAAACTGTTTTTT. It codes for CASSGGPNAEKLFF.

This clone was observed once. The V gene is TRBV6-6, the J gene TRBJ1-1; D remains unclear. V shed 8 bases and J shed 10 bases, with 23 bases lying between them. Germline V gives CDR1 MNHNY, CDR2 SVGAGI (reference sequence). CDR3 length: 14 amino acids. The CDR3 DNA follows: TGTGCCAGCCGAATAGGAAGTGCCCCTGGCGGAGCTTTCTTT. Translated, it gives CASRIGSAPGGAFF.

The chain combines TRBV6-1 with TRBJ1-2, with D unresolved. The CDR3 contains 11 residues. Germline V lookup: CDR1 MNHNS, CDR2 SASEGT. The V gene lost 7 bases and the J gene lost 4 bases, with 7 bases spanning the gap. The CDR3 DNA follows: TGTGCCAGCACGGTCGGCTATGGCTACACCTTC. This translates into CASTVGYGYTF.

The chain employs TRBV2 and TRBJ1-1; a possible D gene is TRBD1 (5 bases). Trimming cost V 7 bases and J 4 bases, with 13 bases left between them. The CDR3 is 13 residues long. Germline-derived CDR1 and CDR2 are SNHLY and FYNNEI. The CDR3 spells CASNFRQSTEAFF. The CDR3 DNA reads as TGTGCCAGCAACTTCAGACAGTCCACTGAAGCTTTCTTT.

The genes are TRBV20-1 and TRBJ2-1; D uncertain. The CDR3 is 11 residues long. Trimming took 6 bases from V and 3 from J, leaving 6 bases between them. Germline assignment: CDR1 DFQATT and CDR2 SNEGSKA (reference sequence). The CDR3: CSAYVYNEQFF. CDR3 bases: TGCAGTGCCTACGTCTACAATGAGCAGTTCTTC.

Regarding this clone: Relative to the germline gene, one junction end is altered; a read error may explain this. The V and J genes are TRBV28 and TRBJ1-5; D is uncertain. The CDR3 has 12 residues. Germline V CDR1 and CDR2: MDHEN, SYDVKM. CDR3 DNA sequence: TGTGCCAGCAGTTCCCGACCGGCTCTCCTGGATTTT. Encoded protein: CASSSRPALLDF.

The rearrangement uses TRBV28 and TRBJ2-1; TRBD2 matches 7 bases. The CDR3 runs to 16 residues. V shed 6 bases, J shed 6 bases, and the junction held 14 bases outside the gene matches. Germline values: CDR1 MDHEN, CDR2 SYDVKM. The CDR3 sequence is CASSPGTTPRGNEQFF. Written as DNA, the CDR3 is TGTGCCAGCAGCCCAGGGACTACTCCAAGGGGCAATGAGCAGTTCTTC.

This clone was detected only a few times. The chain employs TRBV2 and TRBJ1-5; perhaps TRBD1 as D (5 bases). Germline V lookup: CDR1 SNHLY, CDR2 FYNNEI. Trimming cost V 4 bases and J 1 base, with 5 bases left between them. This CDR3 is 13 amino acids long. The CDR3 coding sequence is TGTGCCAGCAGTGGGGGCAGCAATCAGCCCCAGCATTTT. It specifies CASSGGSNQPQHF.

V and J are TRBV5-1 and TRBJ2-2; 7 bases are shared with TRBD1. The V gene's germline CDR1 is SGHRS and CDR2 YFSETQ. There are 17 residues in the CDR3. V lost 4 bases to trimming and J lost 3 bases; unmatched junction nucleotides: 12. The DNA of the CDR3 is TGCGCCAGCAGCCCCGGACAGGTCCGATATCACACCGGGGAGCTGTTTTTT. Translating it yields CASSPGQVRYHTGELFF.

This clone came up a few times. CDR3: CASSPGQVQTGELFF. The DNA for the CDR3 is TGTGCCAGCAGTCCGGGACAGGTTCAAACCGGGGAGCTGTTTTTT. The rearrangement links TRBV11-2 to TRBJ2-2; 8 bases are a match to TRBD1. Trimming at V came to 6 bases and at J to 5 bases, leaving 8 bases not matched to a gene. CDR1 and CDR2 from the germline V gene are SGHAT and FQNNGV. There are 15 residues in the CDR3.

The J gene is TRBJ2-3, the V gene TRBV5-1; 10 bases agree with TRBD2. V gave up 0 bases and J gave up 2 bases; unmatched junction bases: 9. CDR3 size: 18 residues. Per germline, CDR1 SGHRS and CDR2 YFSETQ. CDR3 loop: CASSLGLAGVSVTDTQYF. The CDR3 DNA reads TGCGCCAGCAGCTTGGGCCTAGCGGGAGTTTCCGTCACAGATACGCAGTATTTT.

About this clone itself: This sample also contains other DNA sequences that code for the same CDR3. This chain connects TRBV18 to TRBJ2-2; 9 nucleotides match TRBD1. V lost 9 bases to trimming and J lost 0 bases; unmatched junction nucleotides: 2. The CDR3 is 14 amino acids. CDR1 and CDR2 from the germline V gene are KGHSH and LQKENI. CDR3: CASRQGANTGELFF. The DNA of the CDR3 is TGTGCCAGTCGACAGGGGGCGAACACCGGGGAGCTGTTTTTT.

This clone appeared a single time. The chain carries TRBV20-1 and TRBJ2-7; D is unclear. The V end lost 6 bases, the J end lost 2 bases, and 8 bases lay between the germline ends. CDR1 is DFQATT, CDR2 SNEGSKA, per germline (reference sequence). The CDR3 length is 11 residues. The CDR3 reads CSAQRAYEQYF. CDR3 sequence (DNA): TGCAGTGCCCAAAGGGCCTACGAGCAGTACTTC.

The chain combines TRBV5-1 with TRBJ1-4; D may be TRBD1 (5 bases). Germline loops: CDR1 SGHRS, CDR2 YFSETQ. The V end lost 2 bases, the J end lost 1 base, and 9 bases lay between the germline ends. The CDR3 contains 15 residues. The CDR3 sequence is CASSFTGGTNEKLFF. The CDR3 coding sequence is TGCGCCAGCAGCTTTACCGGGGGAACTAATGAAAAACTGTTTTTT. The full variable domain, its missing parts supplied by reference TRBV5-1 and TRBJ1-4, is KAGVTQTPRYLIKTRGQQVTLSCSPISGHRSVSWYQQTPGQGLQFLFEYFSETQRNKGNFPGRFSGRQFSNSRSEMNVSTLELGDSALYLCASSFTGGTNEKLFFGSGTQLSVL.

The gene calls are TRBV5-1 and TRBJ1-2, with TRBD1 as a possible D gene (5 bases). This CDR3 has 15 amino acids. The germline gives CDR1 SGHRS, CDR2 YFSETQ. With 0 bases removed from V and 3 bases from J, the gap between germline ends came to 12 bases. CDR3 bases: TGCGCCAGCAGCTTGGTCCAGGGCCTTCACTATGGCTACACCTTC. Amino acids: CASSLVQGLHYGYTF.